These 10 T cell receptor beta chains were sequenced from one sample in a study of CD4 T cells in relation to SARS-CoV-2 and coronaviruses. These receptors' antigens are unknown. TCRdb keeps only in-frame clones here, not all; method: immunoSEQ multiplex PCR. The top ten clones hold about 15% of a sample with about 29,000 clones, about 80% of them seen once. The unexposed donors gave CD4+ T cells in about 2010-2019, prior to COVID-19. After about 11 days of culture, CD4+ T cells were isolated. Sample: CD4+ T cells from PBMCs, cultured in vitro. These receptors all stem from a human donor in good health.

J is TRBJ1-2 and V is TRBV6-1; 7 nucleotides match TRBD1. Germline loops: CDR1 MNHNS, CDR2 SASEGT. This CDR3 spans 16 amino acids. After removal of 0 bases from V and 4 bases from J, the junction contained 8 bases not matched to a gene. This CDR3 is CASSEALERTGYGYTF. The CDR3 DNA sequence: TGTGCCAGCAGTGAAGCGCTAGAAAGGACAGGCTATGGCTACACCTTC.

The chain recombines TRBV30 with TRBJ2-3, with 7 bases aligning to TRBD2. Looked up from germline, CDR1 is GTSNPN and CDR2 is SVGIG (reference sequence). Germline trimming cut 1 base from V and 2 bases from J; bases unmatched to any gene: 3. The CDR3 covers 14 residues. The CDR3 nucleotides read TGTGCCTGGAGTGGAGCGGGATCCACAGATACGCAGTATTTT. This encodes CAWSGAGSTDTQYF.

This chain uses TRBV19 with TRBJ2-3, with 13 bases aligning to TRBD2. Germline lookup yields CDR1 LNHDA and CDR2 SQIVND (reference sequence). The CDR3 length is 16 residues. Unmatched junction bases numbered 3, after V lost 4 bases and J lost 2 bases. CDR3 DNA sequence: TGTGCCAGTAGTAAGACTAGCGGGGGGACCACAGATACGCAGTATTTT. This gives the protein CASSKTSGGTTDTQYF.

This chain uses TRBV6-2 or TRBV6-3 with TRBJ2-1, with TRBD1 matching over 10 bases. The CDR3 extends over 15 amino acids. CDR1 and CDR2 from the germline V gene are MNHEY and SVGEGT. The junction had 0 bases not matched to a gene; V was cut back by 0 bases and J by 4 bases. The CDR3 nucleotides read TGTGCCAGCAGTTACTCGGGACAGGGGTACAATGAGCAGTTCTTC. Translated, it gives CASSYSGQGYNEQFF.

The V call is TRBV19, the J call TRBJ1-2; perhaps TRBD1 as D (5 bases). Germline V gene sequence: CDR1 LNHDA, CDR2 SQIVND (reference sequence). V lost 6 bases to trimming and J lost 7 bases, with 12 bases between them. This CDR3 comprises 12 residues. The CDR3 sequence: CASSPRDGGYTF. The CDR3, as DNA: TGTGCCAGTAGCCCTCGGGACGGTGGCTACACCTTC.

The chain recombines TRBV7-2 with TRBJ1-1; D is possibly TRBD1 (6 bases). Germline V gene sequence: CDR1 SGHTA, CDR2 FQGNSA. Trimming cost V 1 base and J 5 bases, with 14 bases left between them. The CDR3 consists of 15 residues. The CDR3 sequence is CASSLGGAGGTEAFF. The CDR3 nucleotides are TGTGCCAGCAGCTTAGGGGGGGCTGGAGGAACTGAAGCTTTCTTT.

The chain has TRBV6-5 and TRBJ1-6; D might be TRBD1 (6 bases). This CDR3 is 14 amino acids long. The V end was cut by 5 bases, the J end by 9 bases, with 14 bases between. CDR1 is MNHEY and CDR2 is SVGAGI in the germline V gene. The CDR3 coding sequence is TGTGCCAGCAGTACACAGGGTTTACCTTCACCCCTCCACTTT. It yields the protein CASSTQGLPSPLHF.

The V call is TRBV6-2 or TRBV6-3, the J call TRBJ2-5, with 13 positions matching TRBD2. CDR3 length: 16 amino acids. V lost 6 bases and J lost 2; bases outside the gene matches: 6. Germline V gives CDR1 MNHEY, CDR2 SVGEGT. The CDR3 region is CASSLLAGGHQETQYF. The CDR3 DNA is TGTGCCAGCAGCCTACTAGCGGGGGGGCATCAAGAGACCCAGTACTTC.

The V gene is TRBV4-3, the J gene TRBJ2-3; 8 bases match TRBD2. J lost 4 bases, V lost 6 bases, and 15 bases had no gene match. Germline V gene lookup returns CDR1 LGHNA and CDR2 YSLEER. The CDR3 sequence is 17 residues long. The CDR3 reads CASRRGITGGRPDTQYF. CDR3 nucleotide sequence: TGCGCCAGCAGAAGGGGTATAACGGGGGGGCGCCCAGATACGCAGTATTTT.

V usage is TRBV5-1 and J usage is TRBJ2-3, with 9 bases matching TRBD2. The germline V gene has CDR1 SGHRS and CDR2 YFSETQ. The CDR3 is 17 amino acids. The junction had 7 bases not matched to a gene; V was cut back by 1 base and J by 1 base. CDR3 protein: CASSLTPSSGGTDTQYF. The DNA for the CDR3 is TGCGCCAGCAGCTTGACCCCTTCTAGCGGGGGCACAGATACGCAGTATTTT.